This TCR beta chain was recorded in a study of cytomegalovirus exposure and HLA in healthy donors. As for this clone: Its antigen remains unknown. The junction does not match germline at one end; this may be a read error.

Use of 60 Vbeta and 13 Jbeta primers characterized the PCR. As processed by the authors: About 11 million of tens of millions of unique TCR beta chains were shared, per a later count. Generated by immunoSEQ multiplex PCR, the TCRdb table keeps only in-frame clones and is missing some. The D gene and trimming were derived from the DNA, and the V and J assignments and clone size from that table. Of 100,000 to 150,000 clones in the sample, approximately 74% were seen once. CDR3 length equals 16 residues. Germline-derived CDR1 and CDR2 are MNHNY and SVGAGI (reference sequence). Study-level findings and limits: Cytomegalovirus-associated status was assigned to some 160 TCR beta chains. It has been reported that TCR beta sequences accurately predicted the HLA-A and HLA-B alleles of most subjects. Associated with HLA alleles at 0.05 false discovery rate in a later analysis were 15,000 to 20,000 TCR beta sequences.

The sample taken for sequencing was PBMCs. The sequence derives from a middle-aged man in good health and CMV-seropositive. The genes are TRBV6-6 and TRBJ2-4; perhaps TRBD1 as D (6 bases). The CDR3 is CAGSSKGGGSKNIQYF. In DNA form, the CDR3 reads TGTGCCGGCAGTTCCAAAGGGGGTGGGTCCAAAAACATTCAGTACTTC.